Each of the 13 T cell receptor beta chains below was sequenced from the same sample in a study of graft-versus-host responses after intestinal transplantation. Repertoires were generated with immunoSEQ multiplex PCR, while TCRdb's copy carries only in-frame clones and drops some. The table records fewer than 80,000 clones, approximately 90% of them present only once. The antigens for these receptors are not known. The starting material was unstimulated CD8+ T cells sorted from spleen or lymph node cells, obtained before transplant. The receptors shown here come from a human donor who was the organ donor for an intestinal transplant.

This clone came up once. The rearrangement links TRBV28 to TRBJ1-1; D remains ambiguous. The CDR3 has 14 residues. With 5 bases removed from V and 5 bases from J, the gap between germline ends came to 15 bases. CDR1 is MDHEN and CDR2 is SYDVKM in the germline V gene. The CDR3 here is CASSLHMAGTEAFF. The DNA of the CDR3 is TGTGCCAGCAGTCTACACATGGCGGGTACTGAAGCTTTCTTT. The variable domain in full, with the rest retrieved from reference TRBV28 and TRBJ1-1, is DVKVTQSSRYLVKRTGEKVFLECVQDMDHENMFWYRQDPGLGLRLIYFSYDVKMKEKGDIPEGYSVSREKKERFSLILESASTNQTSMYLCASSLHMAGTEAFFGQGTRLTVV.

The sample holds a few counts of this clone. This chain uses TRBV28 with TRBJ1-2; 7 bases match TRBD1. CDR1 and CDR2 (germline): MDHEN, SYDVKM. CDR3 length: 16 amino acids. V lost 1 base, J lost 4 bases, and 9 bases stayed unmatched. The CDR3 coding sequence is TGTGCCAGCAGTTTATCGCGGACAGGCTTCACCTATGGCTACACCTTC. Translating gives CASSLSRTGFTYGYTF.

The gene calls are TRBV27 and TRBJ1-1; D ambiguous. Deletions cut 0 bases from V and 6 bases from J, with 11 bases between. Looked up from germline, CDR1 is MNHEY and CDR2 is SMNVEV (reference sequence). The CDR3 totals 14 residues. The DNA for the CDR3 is TGTGCCAGCAGTTTATCCCTGGGCCAAGCTGAAGCTTTCTTT. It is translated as CASSLSLGQAEAFF.

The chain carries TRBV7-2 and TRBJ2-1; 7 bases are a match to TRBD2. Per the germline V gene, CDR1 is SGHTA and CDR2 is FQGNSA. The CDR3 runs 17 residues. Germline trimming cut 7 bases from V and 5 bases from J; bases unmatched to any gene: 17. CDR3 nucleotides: TGTGCCAGCAACCACCCCCCAGATCGGACTAGTCACAATGAGCAGTTCTTC. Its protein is CASNHPPDRTSHNEQFF.

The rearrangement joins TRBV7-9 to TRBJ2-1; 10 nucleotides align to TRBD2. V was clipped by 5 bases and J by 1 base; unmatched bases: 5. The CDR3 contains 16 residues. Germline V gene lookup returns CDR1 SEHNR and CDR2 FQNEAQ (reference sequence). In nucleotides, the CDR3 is TGTGCCAGCAGCCTACTAGCGGGGCTATCCTACAATGAGCAGTTCTTC. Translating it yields CASSLLAGLSYNEQFF.

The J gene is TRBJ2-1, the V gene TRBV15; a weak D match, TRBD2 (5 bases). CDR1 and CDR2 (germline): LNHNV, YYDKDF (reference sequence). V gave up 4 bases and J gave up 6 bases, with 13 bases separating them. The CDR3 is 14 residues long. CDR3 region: CATSKRDTANEQFF. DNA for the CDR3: TGTGCCACCAGCAAGAGGGATACTGCCAATGAGCAGTTCTTC.

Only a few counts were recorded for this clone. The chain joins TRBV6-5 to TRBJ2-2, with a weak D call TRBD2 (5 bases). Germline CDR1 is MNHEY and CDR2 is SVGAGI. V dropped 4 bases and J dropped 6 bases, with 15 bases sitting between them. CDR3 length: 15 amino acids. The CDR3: CASSFLAARAGELFF. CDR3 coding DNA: TGTGCCAGCAGTTTCTTGGCAGCGAGGGCCGGGGAGCTGTTTTTT.

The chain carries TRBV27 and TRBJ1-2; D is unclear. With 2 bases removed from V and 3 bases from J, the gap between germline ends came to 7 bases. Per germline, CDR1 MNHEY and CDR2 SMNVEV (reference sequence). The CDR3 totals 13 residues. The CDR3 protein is CASSLGPHYGYTF. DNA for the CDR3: TGTGCCAGCAGTTTAGGGCCGCACTATGGCTACACCTTC.

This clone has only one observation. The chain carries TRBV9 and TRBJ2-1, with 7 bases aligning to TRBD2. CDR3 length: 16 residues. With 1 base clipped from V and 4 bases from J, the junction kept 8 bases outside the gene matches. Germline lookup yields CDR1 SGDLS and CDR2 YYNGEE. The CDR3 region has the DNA TGTGCCAGCAGCGTAAGGCGGGACTACCCTTACAATGAGCAGTTCTTC. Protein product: CASSVRRDYPYNEQFF.

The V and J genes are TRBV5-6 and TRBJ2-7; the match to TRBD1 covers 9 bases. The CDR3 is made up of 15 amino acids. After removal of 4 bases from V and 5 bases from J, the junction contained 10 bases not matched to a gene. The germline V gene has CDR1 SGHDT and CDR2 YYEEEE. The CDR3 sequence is CASSRAGTGIDEQYF. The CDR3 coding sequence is TGTGCCAGCAGCCGCGCCGGGACAGGGATCGACGAGCAGTACTTC.

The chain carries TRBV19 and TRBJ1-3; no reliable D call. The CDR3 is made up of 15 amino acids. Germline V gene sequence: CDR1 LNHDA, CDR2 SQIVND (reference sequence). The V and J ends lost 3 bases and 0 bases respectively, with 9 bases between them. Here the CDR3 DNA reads TGTGCCAGTAGTATTCGGGTGTCCTCTGGAAACACCATATATTTT. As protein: CASSIRVSSGNTIYF. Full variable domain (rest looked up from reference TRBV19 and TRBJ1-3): DGGITQSPKYLFRKEGQNVTLSCEQNLNHDAMYWYRQDPGQGLRLIYYSQIVNDFQKGDIAEGYSVSREKKESFPLTVTSAQKNPTAFYLCASSIRVSSGNTIYFGEGSWLTVV.

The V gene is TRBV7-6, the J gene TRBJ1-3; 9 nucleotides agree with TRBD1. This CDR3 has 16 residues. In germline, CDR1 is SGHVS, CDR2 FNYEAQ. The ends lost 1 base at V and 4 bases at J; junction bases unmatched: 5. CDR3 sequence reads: CASSLDLGTGGNTIYF. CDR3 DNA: TGTGCCAGCAGCTTAGATCTCGGGACAGGGGGAAACACCATATATTTT. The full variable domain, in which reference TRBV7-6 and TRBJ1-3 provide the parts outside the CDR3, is GAGVSQSPRYKVTKRGQDVALRCDPISGHVSLYWYRQALGQGPEFLTYFNYEAQQDKSGLPNDRFSAERPEGSISTLTIQRTEQRDSAMYRCASSLDLGTGGNTIYFGEGSWLTVV.

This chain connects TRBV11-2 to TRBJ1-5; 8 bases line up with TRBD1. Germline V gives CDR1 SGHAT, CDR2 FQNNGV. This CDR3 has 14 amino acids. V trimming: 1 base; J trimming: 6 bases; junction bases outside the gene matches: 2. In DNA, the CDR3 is TGTGCCAGCAGCTTAGGAGGACAGGGTCAGCCCCAGCATTTT. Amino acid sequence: CASSLGGQGQPQHF.